The 28 T cell receptor beta chains in this list originate from one sample, sequenced in a study of CD8+ T cells in alopecia areata. It was cDNA, reverse transcribed from extracted RNA, that served as the sequencing template. Assay used: immunoSEQ multiplex PCR; TCRdb lists only in-frame clones, some missing. Of 200,000 or so clones listed, more than 55% were seen once; the top ten hold nearly 5%. Sequencing was performed on CD8+ T cells sorted from blood. The receptors here all came from a human donor in good health.

This clone appeared a single time. The CDR3 nucleotides are TGTGCCAGCGGGGTAGGGGCCGGGGAGACCCAGTACTTC. Amino acid sequence: CASGVGAGETQYF. The chain has TRBV2 and TRBJ2-5; D is possibly TRBD1 (5 bases). Germline loops: CDR1 SNHLY, CDR2 FYNNEI. V lost 8 bases, J lost 5 bases, and 15 bases lay in between. The CDR3 sequence is 13 residues long.

This chain connects TRBV5-1 to TRBJ2-3; 7 nucleotides match TRBD2. This CDR3 is built from 14 residues. Germline V gene sequence: CDR1 SGHRS, CDR2 YFSETQ. J lost 5 bases, V lost 3 bases, and 6 bases had no gene match. DNA of the CDR3: TGCGCCAGCAGCTGGACTAGTGCGGGAGATACGCAGTATTTT. Its protein is CASSWTSAGDTQYF.

This clone was detected only once. The V gene is TRBV9, the J gene TRBJ2-1; tentatively, D is TRBD2 (5 bases). Germline lookup yields CDR1 SGDLS and CDR2 YYNGEE. Trimming stripped 5 bases from V and 0 bases from J, with 15 bases between. The length of the CDR3 is 16 residues. The CDR3 DNA sequence: TGTGCCAGCAGTGCTCCGACGGGGAGCTCCTACAATGAGCAGTTCTTC. It translates to CASSAPTGSSYNEQFF.

This clone was observed at least ten times. The rearrangement joins TRBV6-6 to TRBJ2-1; a possible D gene is TRBD2 (5 bases). Trimming took 3 bases from V and 8 from J, leaving 8 bases between them. This CDR3 has 12 amino acids. CDR1 and CDR2 from the germline V gene are MNHNY and SVGAGI (reference sequence). CDR3 amino acids: CASSYPGDEQFF. CDR3 bases: TGTGCCAGCAGTTATCCCGGGGATGAGCAGTTCTTC.

V gene TRBV7-9 combines with J gene TRBJ2-3, with 11 nucleotides matching TRBD1. In germline, CDR1 is SEHNR, CDR2 FQNEAQ (reference sequence). The CDR3 covers 16 residues. Unmatched junction bases numbered 8, after V lost 5 bases and J lost 4 bases. This CDR3 reads CASSPPGTGGPDTQYF. The CDR3, as DNA: TGTGCCAGCAGCCCCCCCGGGACAGGGGGACCAGATACGCAGTATTTT.

The rearrangement links TRBV9 to TRBJ1-1; weak D call: TRBD1 (5 bases). The CDR3 length is 15 residues. Trimming pared 0 bases from V and 3 bases from J, leaving 12 bases between. Germline CDR1 SGDLS, CDR2 YYNGEE. This CDR3 is CASSVDEGRHTEAFF. As DNA, the CDR3 is TGTGCCAGCAGCGTAGATGAGGGGAGGCACACTGAAGCTTTCTTT.

With regard to this clone: At the DNA level, this CDR3 is encoded by other sequences in the same sample as well. V and J are TRBV7-9 and TRBJ1-5; D gene uncertain. CDR3 length: 13 amino acids. Germline assignment: CDR1 SEHNR and CDR2 FQNEAQ (reference sequence). V gave up 3 bases and J gave up 1 base, with 4 bases separating them. The CDR3 is CASSLVSNQPQHF. CDR3 in DNA: TGTGCCAGCAGCTTGGTCAGCAATCAGCCCCAGCATTTT.

This clone was detected only a few times. V usage is TRBV29-1 and J usage is TRBJ2-2; no firm D call. The CDR3 is 13 residues long. V gave up 4 bases and J gave up 0 bases, with 6 bases separating them. In germline, CDR1 is SQVTM, CDR2 ANQGSEA. This CDR3 is CSVVTSNTGELFF. The CDR3 DNA follows: TGCAGCGTTGTCACGTCGAACACCGGGGAGCTGTTTTTT.

The rearrangement joins TRBV19 to TRBJ1-1; D is undetermined. Looked up from germline, CDR1 is LNHDA and CDR2 is SQIVND (reference sequence). V was trimmed by 1 base and J by 2 bases, leaving 11 bases between them. The CDR3 is made up of 15 amino acids. Written as DNA, the CDR3 is TGTGCCAGTAGTATAGTCGGGAAGCTAAACACTGAAGCTTTCTTT. Its translation is CASSIVGKLNTEAFF.

J is TRBJ2-1 and V is TRBV5-1; 8 bases line up with TRBD2. This CDR3 has 18 amino acids. Per the germline V gene, CDR1 is SGHRS and CDR2 is YFSETQ. The trim removed 0 bases at V and 0 bases at J, leaving 8 bases unmatched. For the CDR3, the DNA is TGCGCCAGCAGCTTGGCCAACAGCGGGGGCCGCTCCTACAATGAGCAGTTCTTC. As protein: CASSLANSGGRSYNEQFF.

The CDR3 loop is CASSARQSEQYF. The CDR3 nucleotides are TGTGCCAGCAGTGCGAGGCAGAGCGAGCAGTACTTC. The chain carries TRBV6-1 and TRBJ2-7; D ambiguous. The V gene lost 4 bases and the J gene lost 6 bases, with 10 bases spanning the gap. The length of the CDR3 is 12 residues. Germline values: CDR1 MNHNS, CDR2 SASEGT.

As DNA, the CDR3 is TGCAGCGTTGAATGGACAGCAGAAGAGACCCAGTACTTC. Amino acids: CSVEWTAEETQYF. The chain uses TRBV29-1 and TRBJ2-5, with D maybe TRBD1 (6 bases). The length of the CDR3 is 13 residues. Between the trimmed V and J ends, which lost 2 bases and 3 bases, there was a span of 10 bases. CDR1 is SQVTM, CDR2 ANQGSEA, per germline. Supplemented by reference TRBV29-1 and TRBJ2-5, the full variable domain reads SAVISQKPSRDICQRGTSLTIQCQVDSQVTMMFWYRQQPGQSLTLIATANQGSEATYESGFVIDKFPISRPNLTFSTLTVSNMSPEDSSIYLCSVEWTAEETQYFGPGTRLLVL.

This clone was counted between two and nine times. This chain links TRBV4-2 with TRBJ1-1; TRBD1 aligns across 7 bases. V shed 2 bases, J shed 3 bases, and the junction held 6 bases outside the gene matches. CDR1 is LGHNA, CDR2 YNFKEQ, per germline. The CDR3 covers 15 residues. CDR3 in DNA: TGTGCCAGCAGCCAAATGACAGGGCGGGACACTGAAGCTTTCTTT. It is translated as CASSQMTGRDTEAFF.

The chain recombines TRBV7-9 with TRBJ1-6; D call uncertain. Germline V CDR1 and CDR2: SEHNR, FQNEAQ (reference sequence). The CDR3 consists of 12 residues. V was pared by 5 bases and J by 6 bases, with 5 bases between. CDR3 sequence reads: CASSVSNSPLHF. The CDR3 nucleotides are TGTGCCAGCAGCGTCAGTAATTCACCCCTCCACTTT.

As for this clone: Additional DNA sequences in this sample encode the identical CDR3. This chain uses TRBV29-1 with TRBJ2-1, with 9 bases that match TRBD2. The CDR3 is made up of 13 amino acids. Germline CDR1 reads SQVTM; CDR2 reads ANQGSEA. With 6 bases clipped from V and 1 base from J, the junction kept 1 base outside the gene matches. CDR3 amino acids: CSVAGGSYNEQFF. The CDR3 DNA is TGCAGCGTCGCGGGGGGGTCCTACAATGAGCAGTTCTTC.

This chain uses TRBV27 with TRBJ2-7; no clear D. The CDR3 contains 13 residues. In germline, CDR1 is MNHEY, CDR2 SMNVEV (reference sequence). Trimming pared 0 bases from V and 1 base from J, leaving 4 bases between. The CDR3 sequence is CASSLSPSYEQYF. For the CDR3, the DNA is TGTGCCAGCAGTTTATCCCCTTCCTACGAGCAGTACTTC.

There are a few counts of this clone. The CDR3 region is CASSGGAGVNEKLFF. The CDR3 DNA reads as TGTGCCAGCAGCGGGGGAGCGGGGGTGAATGAAAAACTGTTTTTT. J is TRBJ1-4 and V is TRBV9; D may be TRBD1 (5 bases). V was shortened by 3 bases and J by 5 bases, with 14 bases between the two germline ends. The CDR3 contains 15 residues. Germline lookup yields CDR1 SGDLS and CDR2 YYNGEE. Variable domain in full (rest from reference TRBV9 and TRBJ1-4): DSGVTQTPKHLITATGQRVTLRCSPRSGDLSVYWYQQSLDQGLQFLIQYYNGEERAKGNILERFSAQQFPDLHSELNLSSLELGDSALYFCASSGGAGVNEKLFFGSGTQLSVL.

This clone was counted between two and nine times. The chain carries TRBV13 and TRBJ2-4; 11 positions match TRBD1. This CDR3 contains 17 residues. The trim removed 4 bases at V and 7 bases at J, leaving 12 bases unmatched. Germline CDR1 and CDR2: PRHDT and FYEKMQ (reference sequence). The CDR3 region has the DNA TGTGCCAGCAGCTCCCCCTTGGACAGGGGGCGAAGGAACATTCAGTACTTC. It specifies CASSSPLDRGRRNIQYF.

This clone has only a few counts. The rearrangement joins TRBV29-1 to TRBJ2-3, with D unclear. Germline lookup yields CDR1 SQVTM and CDR2 ANQGSEA. The CDR3 consists of 13 residues. V lost 3 bases and J lost 6, with 13 bases in between. The CDR3 DNA is TGCAGCGTTGACGAAAGGGCTGGCGATACGCAGTATTTT. Its protein is CSVDERAGDTQYF.

In this sample, this clone is medium-sized (0.01 to 0.1%). V usage is TRBV4-1 and J usage is TRBJ2-5; TRBD1 agrees at 12 bases. This CDR3 is 15 amino acids long. In germline, CDR1 is MGHRA, CDR2 YSYEKL. Trimming took 4 bases from V and 5 from J; bases not matched to a gene: 5. The DNA of the CDR3 is TGCGCCAGCAGCCCGCGGGACAGGGGGCAGGAGACCCAGTACTTC. Amino acid sequence: CASSPRDRGQETQYF.

V and J are TRBV30 and TRBJ2-5; D perhaps matches TRBD1 (6 bases). The germline gives CDR1 GTSNPN, CDR2 SVGIG (reference sequence). CDR3 length: 13 residues. Trimming shortened V by 7 bases and J by 1 base, and 13 bases separated the two germline ends. CDR3 loop: CASKGVGQETQYF. CDR3 bases: TGTGCCTCGAAGGGGGTGGGCCAAGAGACCCAGTACTTC.

The chain is built from TRBV4-1 and TRBJ2-7; the D call may be TRBD1 or TRBD2 (5 bases each). The CDR3 covers 17 residues. CDR1 is MGHRA, CDR2 YSYEKL, per germline. Trimming pared 1 base from V and 0 bases from J, leaving 16 bases between. For the CDR3, the DNA is TGCGCCAGCAGCCAAGCTGTGATGGGACGGAGCTCCTACGAGCAGTACTTC. This encodes CASSQAVMGRSSYEQYF.

The gene calls are TRBV27 and TRBJ2-7; 10 positions agree with TRBD1. V lost 4 bases, J lost 5 bases, and 8 bases stayed unmatched. The germline V gene encodes CDR1 MNHEY and CDR2 SMNVEV (reference sequence). CDR3 length: 15 amino acids. CDR3: CASSSGDRGYHEQYF. CDR3 bases: TGTGCCAGCAGTTCAGGGGACAGGGGTTACCACGAGCAGTACTTC.

V and J are TRBV5-1 and TRBJ2-5; no clear D. The CDR3 is made up of 14 amino acids. Between the trimmed V and J ends, which lost 5 bases and 2 bases, there was a span of 13 bases. CDR1 and CDR2 from the germline V gene are SGHRS and YFSETQ. As DNA, the CDR3 is TGCGCCAGCAGTCCCTTTGGAGAACAAGAGACCCAGTACTTC. It yields the protein CASSPFGEQETQYF.

The chain couples TRBV4-1 to TRBJ1-2, with 7 nucleotides matching TRBD1. V was clipped by 4 bases and J by 8 bases; unmatched bases: 10. Germline V gives CDR1 MGHRA, CDR2 YSYEKL. The CDR3 spans 14 residues. Here the CDR3 DNA reads TGCGCCAGCAGCCCTGCCGGGACAGTGGTGGGCTACACCTTC. Its protein is CASSPAGTVVGYTF.

This clone occurred a few times. Here the CDR3 reads CASSSGARTNEQFF. The CDR3, as DNA: TGTGCCAGCAGCTCAGGAGCTAGAACCAATGAGCAGTTCTTC. The J gene is TRBJ2-1, the V gene TRBV7-8; D not resolved. The CDR3 is 14 amino acids. Looked up from germline, CDR1 is SGHVS and CDR2 is FQNEAQ. Trimming stripped 4 bases from V and 6 bases from J, with 13 bases between.

A few counts support this clone. This chain links TRBV19 with TRBJ2-1, with 10 bases identical to TRBD2. CDR3 length equals 15 residues. Unmatched junction bases numbered 5, after V lost 1 base and J lost 8 bases. The germline CDR1 and CDR2 sequences are LNHDA and SQIVND (reference sequence). CDR3 sequence reads: CASSIVSGGADEQFF. CDR3 DNA: TGTGCCAGTAGTATAGTGAGCGGGGGGGCAGATGAGCAGTTCTTC. Full variable domain (missing parts from reference TRBV19 and TRBJ2-1): DGGITQSPKYLFRKEGQNVTLSCEQNLNHDAMYWYRQDPGQGLRLIYYSQIVNDFQKGDIAEGYSVSREKKESFPLTVTSAQKNPTAFYLCASSIVSGGADEQFFGPGTRLTVL.

This chain uses TRBV29-1 with TRBJ2-1, with D possibly TRBD1 on 6 matching bases. The CDR3 has 13 residues. Trimming shortened V by 5 bases and J by 7 bases, and 15 bases separated the two germline ends. The germline CDR1 and CDR2 sequences are SQVTM and ANQGSEA. Here the CDR3 DNA reads TGCAGCGTTTTTTACAGGGATCGGAATGAGCAGTTCTTC. Protein sequence: CSVFYRDRNEQFF.